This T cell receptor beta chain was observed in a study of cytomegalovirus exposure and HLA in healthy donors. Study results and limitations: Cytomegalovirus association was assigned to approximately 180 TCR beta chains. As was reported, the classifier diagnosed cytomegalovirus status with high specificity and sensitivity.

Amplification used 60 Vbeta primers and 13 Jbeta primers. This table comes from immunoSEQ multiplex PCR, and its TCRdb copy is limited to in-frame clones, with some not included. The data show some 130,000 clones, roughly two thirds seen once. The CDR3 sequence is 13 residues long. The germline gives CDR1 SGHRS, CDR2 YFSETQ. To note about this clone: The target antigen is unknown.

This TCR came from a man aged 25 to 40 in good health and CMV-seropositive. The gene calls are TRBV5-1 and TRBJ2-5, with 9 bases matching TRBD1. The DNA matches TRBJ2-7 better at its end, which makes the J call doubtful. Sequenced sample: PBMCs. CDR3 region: CASSRDRAYEQYF. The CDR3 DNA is TGCGCCAGCAGCAGGGACAGGGCCTACGAGCAGTACTTC.